This is a list of T cell receptor beta chains from one sample in a study of cytomegalovirus exposure and HLA in healthy donors. Sequencing was performed with immunoSEQ multiplex PCR; in TCRdb, only in-frame clones are kept and a portion is missing. The sample carries tens of thousands of clones, 85% to 95% recorded once. Sequencing was performed on PBMCs. Receptors originate from a woman in her late teens or twenties in good health and CMV-seronegative. Each CDR3 is given with its conserved first and last residue. Fields, in order: D gene, V gene, CDR3 length, clone size, J gene, CDR3 protein, CDR3 DNA. The D gene is left open where the match is weak. Expanded clones get a size class; other rows say once, few or many, or leave the size out.

D gene: TRBD1; V gene: TRBV6-6; CDR3 length: 15; clone size: NA; J gene: TRBJ1-5; CDR3 protein: CASSFVTGGGQPQHF; CDR3 DNA: TGTGCCAGCAGTTTCGTCACAGGGGGCGGGCAGCCCCAGCATTTT
D gene: TRBD2; V gene: TRBV4-3; CDR3 length: 17; clone size: NA; J gene: TRBJ2-1; CDR3 protein: CASSQTTSGTRYNEQFF; CDR3 DNA: TGCGCCAGCAGCCAAACCACTAGCGGGACGCGCTACAATGAGCAGTTCTTC
D gene: TRBD2; V gene: TRBV25-1; CDR3 length: 15; clone size: once; J gene: TRBJ2-2; CDR3 protein: CASSKREGRDGELFF; CDR3 DNA: TGTGCCAGCAGTAAGCGGGAGGGCCGGGACGGGGAGCTGTTTTTT
D gene: TRBD1; V gene: TRBV7-9; CDR3 length: 16; clone size: NA; J gene: TRBJ1-1; CDR3 protein: CASRAGQGARNTEAFF; CDR3 DNA: TGTGCCAGCAGAGCGGGACAGGGGGCTCGGAACACTGAAGCTTTCTTT
D gene: TRBD1; V gene: TRBV6-4; CDR3 length: 14; clone size: NA; J gene: TRBJ1-1; CDR3 protein: CASSDGQGATEAFF; CDR3 DNA: TGTGCCAGCAGTGACGGACAGGGGGCCACTGAAGCTTTCTTT
D gene: NA; V gene: TRBV27; CDR3 length: 13; clone size: once; J gene: TRBJ2-7; CDR3 protein: CASSTGSFYEQYF; CDR3 DNA: TGTGCCAGCAGCACGGGGTCATTCTACGAGCAGTACTTC
D gene: TRBD1; V gene: TRBV29-1; CDR3 length: 15; clone size: NA; J gene: TRBJ1-3; CDR3 protein: CSVAGGTASGNTIYF; CDR3 DNA: TGCAGCGTTGCGGGAGGGACAGCCTCTGGAAACACCATATATTTT
D gene: TRBD1; V gene: TRBV7-2; CDR3 length: 18; clone size: NA; J gene: TRBJ2-7; CDR3 protein: CASSLRTGGSTSSYEQYF; CDR3 DNA: TGTGCCAGCAGCTTACGAACAGGGGGCTCAACCAGCTCCTACGAGCAGTACTTC
D gene: NA; V gene: TRBV30; CDR3 length: 14; clone size: NA; J gene: TRBJ2-1; CDR3 protein: CAWSQGNLYNEQFF; CDR3 DNA: TGTGCCTGGAGTCAGGGTAATCTCTACAATGAGCAGTTCTTC
D gene: TRBD1; V gene: TRBV9; CDR3 length: 14; clone size: NA; J gene: TRBJ1-3; CDR3 protein: CASSPRTGANTIYF; CDR3 DNA: TGTGCCAGCAGCCCCCGGACAGGGGCGAACACCATATATTTT
D gene: NA; V gene: TRBV30; CDR3 length: 12; clone size: NA; J gene: TRBJ2-5; CDR3 protein: CAWRVRSETQYF; CDR3 DNA: TGTGCCTGGAGAGTCAGGTCGGAGACCCAGTACTTC